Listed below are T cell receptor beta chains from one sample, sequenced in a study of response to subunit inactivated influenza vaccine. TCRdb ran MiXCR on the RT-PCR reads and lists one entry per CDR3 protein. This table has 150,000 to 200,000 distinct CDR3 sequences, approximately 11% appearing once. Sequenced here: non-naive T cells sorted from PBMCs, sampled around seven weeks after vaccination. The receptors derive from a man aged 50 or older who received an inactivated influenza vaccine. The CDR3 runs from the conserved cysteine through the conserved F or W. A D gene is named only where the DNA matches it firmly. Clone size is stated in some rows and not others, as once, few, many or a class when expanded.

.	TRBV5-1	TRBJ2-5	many	CASSLDRPETQYF	TGCGCCAGCAGCTTGGACAGGCCAGAGACCCAGTACTTC
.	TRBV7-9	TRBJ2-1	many	CASSLPYRLGNEQFF	TGTGCCAGCAGCTTACCGTACAGATTAGGCAATGAGCAGTTCTTC
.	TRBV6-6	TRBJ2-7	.	CASSGRGFLEQYF	TGTGCCAGCAGTGGTAGGGGATTTCTCGAGCAGTACTTC
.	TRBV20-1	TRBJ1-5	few	CSARDIGGDQPQHF	TGCAGTGCTAGAGATATCGGGGGAGATCAGCCCCAGCATTTT
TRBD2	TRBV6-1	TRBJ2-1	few	CASRLRLAGVLVNEQFF	TGTGCCAGCAGACTCCGACTAGCGGGAGTTCTTGTGAATGAGCAGTTCTTC
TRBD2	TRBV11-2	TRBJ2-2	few	CASSLEGGDGELFF	TGTGCCAGCAGCTTAGAGGGGGGGGACGGGGAGCTGTTTTTT
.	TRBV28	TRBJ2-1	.	CASKNLGSYNEQFF	TGTGCCAGCAAAAATCTGGGCTCCTACAATGAGCAGTTCTTC
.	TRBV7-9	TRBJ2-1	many	CASSLTQGHNEQFF	TGTGCCAGCAGCTTAACTCAGGGTCACAATGAGCAGTTCTTC
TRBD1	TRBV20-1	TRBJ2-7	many	CSAAKTGGLDEQYF	TGCAGTGCCGCCAAAACAGGGGGGCTGGACGAGCAGTACTTC
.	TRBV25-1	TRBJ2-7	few	CASSDNVAYEQYF	TGTGCCAGCAGTGATAATGTCGCCTACGAGCAGTACTTC
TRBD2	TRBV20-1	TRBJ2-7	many	CSAASGRAGGEQYF	TGCAGTGCGGCTAGCGGGAGGGCGGGAGGCGAGCAGTACTTC
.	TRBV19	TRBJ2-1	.	CASSPTSRYYNEQFF	TGTGCCAGCAGTCCTACTAGCAGATATTACAATGAGCAGTTCTTC
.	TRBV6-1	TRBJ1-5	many	CASSRGSNQPQHF	TGTGCCAGCAGCAGGGGAAGCAATCAGCCCCAGCATTTT
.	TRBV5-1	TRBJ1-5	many	CASSPDSYNQPQHF	TGCGCCAGCAGCCCGGACAGTTACAATCAGCCCCAGCATTTT
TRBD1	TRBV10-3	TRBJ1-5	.	CASPRGQYNQPQHF	TGTGCCTCCCCCCGGGGACAGTACAATCAGCCCCAGCATTTT
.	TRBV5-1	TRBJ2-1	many	CASSLGLDEQFF	TGCGCCAGCAGCCTCGGGCTCGATGAGCAGTTCTTC
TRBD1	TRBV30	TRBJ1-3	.	CAWRGTGRNTIYF	TGTGCCTGGAGGGGGACAGGCAGAAACACCATATATTTT
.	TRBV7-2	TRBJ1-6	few	CASSLVSGSPLHF	TGTGCCAGCAGCTTAGTTTCTGGTTCACCCCTCCACTTT
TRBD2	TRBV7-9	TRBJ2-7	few	CASSFDLAASEQYF	TGTGCCAGCAGCTTTGATCTAGCGGCATCAGAGCAGTACTTC
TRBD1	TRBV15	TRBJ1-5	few	CATSRDRPGTGNQPQHF	TGTGCCACCAGCAGAGATCGCCCCGGGACAGGAAATCAGCCCCAGCATTTT
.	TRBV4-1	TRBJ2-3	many	CASSSRGQGRSDTQYF	TGCGCCAGCAGCTCCCGCGGGCAGGGACGGTCGGATACGCAGTATTTT
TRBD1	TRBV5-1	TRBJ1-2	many	CASSLLTGGIGYTF	TGCGCCAGCAGCCTCTTAACAGGGGGTATTGGCTACACCTTC
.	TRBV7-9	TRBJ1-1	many	CASSPFERGEAFF	TGTGCCAGCAGCCCCTTCGAACGGGGAGAAGCTTTCTTT
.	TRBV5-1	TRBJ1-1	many	CASSPRWGGPVNTEAFF	TGCGCCAGCAGTCCCCGGTGGGGGGGCCCCGTCAACACTGAAGCTTTCTTT